These T cell receptor beta chains were read from a single sample in a study of cytomegalovirus exposure and HLA in healthy donors. The method was immunoSEQ multiplex PCR; TCRdb's version includes in-frame clones alone and lacks a portion of them. This table holds some 160,000 clones, roughly nine tenths found once. The sequencing input was PBMCs. The source of these receptors is a man between 18 and 35 years old in good health and CMV-seronegative. Each CDR3 is given without its conserved first and last residue. Fields, in order: clone size, V gene, D gene, CDR3 protein. The D gene is left open where the match is weak. Some rows have no size entry. The others give once, few or many, or a class for an expanded clone.

clone size: NA; V gene: TRBV12-5; D gene: TRBD1; CDR3 protein: ASGLRDRLPPSRGGYT
clone size: NA; V gene: TRBV7-9; D gene: NA; CDR3 protein: ASSETGPHHPSGNTIY
clone size: NA; V gene: TRBV19; D gene: TRBD1; CDR3 protein: ASSVWTGGDTGELF
clone size: NA; V gene: TRBV30; D gene: TRBD1; CDR3 protein: AWSGRTGSAWVSGNTIY
clone size: NA; V gene: TRBV14; D gene: NA; CDR3 protein: ASSQGVGEPYNEQF
clone size: NA; V gene: TRBV5-1; D gene: NA; CDR3 protein: ASSLGLSDRPRTDTQY
clone size: NA; V gene: TRBV6-5; D gene: TRBD1; CDR3 protein: ASSYGDRVGYEQY
clone size: NA; V gene: TRBV19; D gene: TRBD1; CDR3 protein: ASSNKQGKRYSNQPQH
clone size: NA; V gene: TRBV10-3; D gene: NA; CDR3 protein: AIRQNTEAF
clone size: NA; V gene: TRBV5-1; D gene: NA; CDR3 protein: ASSSLIRSYEQY
clone size: few; V gene: TRBV7-9; D gene: NA; CDR3 protein: ASSLRLLNGELF